Below are 13 T cell receptor beta chains sequenced from a single sample in a study of regulatory T cells in long-lasting Graves disease (TCRdb year 2021). The library was obtained by multiplex PCR. Sequenced using an Illumina HiSeq 4000. iRepertoire HTBI primers and Arm-PCR amplification of CDR3 regions were used to construct TCR beta libraries. TCRdb reanalyzed the raw reads on its own, using fastp at Q25 for trimming and MiXCR for clone calling, and kept in-frame beta chains. Each CDR3 protein appears once, grouped with its most common genes and DNA. Counted in this sample were 530,000 or so distinct CDR3 sequences; roughly a sixth of them appeared once. About 11% of the sample comes from the top ten. The time point label here, explained by the study, means: newly diagnosed GD, antithyroid drugs for less than 3 months. For both TCR sequencing and RNA sequencing, RNA was extracted from PBMCs using TRIzol.

These data are also associated with another study on T cells in Graves' hyperthyroidism and ophthalmopathy.

Sequencing was performed on peripheral blood mononuclear cells (PBMCs), taken at new diagnosis, from a patient treated with antithyroid drugs. These receptors came from a man between 18 and 29 years old with Graves disease. Donor details come from another sample of the same person, matched by shared clones.

The V and J genes are TRBV28 and TRBJ2-1; D not certain. The ends were cut back, 7 bases at V and 0 bases at J, with 7 bases in the middle. Germline CDR1 is MDHEN and CDR2 is SYDVKM. The CDR3 consists of 13 residues. CDR3 sequence (DNA): TGTGCCAGCACCCCCGACTCCTACAATGAGCAGTTCTTC. It yields the protein CASTPDSYNEQFF.

The V and J genes are TRBV2 and TRBJ1-6; perhaps TRBD1 as D (5 bases). The CDR3 totals 16 residues. V was shortened by 9 bases and J by 8 bases, with 23 bases between the two germline ends. CDR1 is SNHLY and CDR2 is FYNNEI in the germline V gene. The CDR3 spells CASERDGGILDSPLHF. CDR3 nucleotides: TGTGCCAGTGAGAGAGACGGGGGGATATTGGATTCACCCCTCCACTTT.

This clonotype was recorded many times. The gene calls are TRBV5-1 and TRBJ2-7, with 7 positions matching TRBD2. CDR3 length equals 15 residues. Per the germline V gene, CDR1 is SGHRS and CDR2 is YFSETQ. V lost 0 bases to trimming and J lost 3 bases; unmatched junction nucleotides: 6. The CDR3 DNA is TGCGCCAGCAGCTTGGACCGCGGGAGCATCTACGAGCAGTACTTC. It encodes CASSLDRGSIYEQYF.

V usage is TRBV11-3 and J usage is TRBJ2-1, with D perhaps matching TRBD2 (5 bases). Trimming cost V 2 bases and J 6 bases, with 14 bases left between them. There are 15 residues in the CDR3. The V gene's germline CDR1 is SGHNT and CDR2 YENEEA. This chain's CDR3 is CASSLSVAGLNEQFF. The DNA of the CDR3 is TGTGCCAGCAGCTTATCAGTGGCAGGACTCAATGAGCAGTTCTTC.

The table lists this clonotype with many counts. The chain joins TRBV6-1 to TRBJ2-7; 14 nucleotides line up with TRBD2. Losses at the gene ends were 7 bases for V and 6 bases for J; bases not matched to a gene: 17. The V gene's germline CDR1 is MNHNS and CDR2 SASEGT. This CDR3 spans 18 amino acids. CDR3 in DNA: TGTGCCAGCATCAAGACTAGCGGGAGGGCCAAAGGGGGTCTCGAGCAGTACTTC. This sequence encodes CASIKTSGRAKGGLEQYF.

This clonotype appeared many times. The chain carries TRBV12-3 or TRBV12-4 and TRBJ1-3, with D possibly TRBD1 on 5 matching bases. This CDR3 contains 16 residues. V was cut by 3 bases and J by 1 base, with 13 bases left in between. The CDR3 sequence is CASSFRQGASGNTIYF. The DNA for the CDR3 is TGTGCCAGCAGTTTCCGGCAGGGAGCGTCTGGAAACACCATATATTTT.

In its sample, this clonotype was seen many times. The chain carries TRBV7-8 and TRBJ2-7; 8 bases are shared with TRBD2. The CDR3 is 15 amino acids. V gave up 5 bases and J gave up 5 bases; unmatched junction bases: 11. Germline CDR1 reads SGHVS; CDR2 reads FQNEAQ. The DNA of the CDR3 is TGTGCCAGCAGCCCACCGGGACTAGTTGCGGACGAGCAGTACTTC. The encoded protein is CASSPPGLVADEQYF.

This clonotype showed up just a few times. The chain uses TRBV18 and TRBJ2-2; 10 bases match TRBD1. Germline-derived CDR1 and CDR2 are KGHSH and LQKENI. V lost 3 bases, J lost 6 bases, and 7 bases stayed unmatched. The CDR3 contains 16 residues. The CDR3 sequence is CASSPVVGQGAGELFF. Written as DNA, the CDR3 is TGTGCCAGCTCACCGGTCGTCGGACAGGGGGCCGGGGAGCTGTTTTTT.

This clonotype occurred many times. The gene calls are TRBV28 and TRBJ1-1; the D gene is possibly TRBD1 (5 bases). Per germline, CDR1 MDHEN and CDR2 SYDVKM. The CDR3 length is 16 residues. V was cut by 6 bases and J by 0 bases, with 17 bases left in between. CDR3: CASSRPRGNLNTEAFF. The CDR3 DNA is TGTGCCAGCAGCCGACCAAGGGGAAACCTGAACACTGAAGCTTTCTTT.

A few counts support this clonotype. J is TRBJ2-7 and V is TRBV5-1; TRBD2 matches 8 bases. V trimming: 4 bases; J trimming: 0 bases; junction bases outside the gene matches: 6. The CDR3 contains 15 residues. Germline V gene lookup returns CDR1 SGHRS and CDR2 YFSETQ. This chain's CDR3 is CASSITSGFSYEQYF. Written as DNA, the CDR3 is TGCGCCAGCAGCATCACTAGCGGATTCTCCTACGAGCAGTACTTC. Based on the CDR3 plus reference TRBV5-1 and TRBJ2-7, the full variable domain is KAGVTQTPRYLIKTRGQQVTLSCSPISGHRSVSWYQQTPGQGLQFLFEYFSETQRNKGNFPGRFSGRQFSNSRSEMNVSTLELGDSALYLCASSITSGFSYEQYFGPGTRLTVT.

This clonotype has a count of ten or more. DNA for the CDR3: TGTGCCAGCAATCCCCTGACAGGCGACTACTATGGCTACACCTTC. As protein: CASNPLTGDYYGYTF. This rearrangement joins TRBV28 to TRBJ1-2; the D gene is possibly TRBD1 (6 bases). This CDR3 has 15 residues. Germline CDR1 and CDR2: MDHEN and SYDVKM. The V and J ends lost 7 bases and 3 bases respectively, with 18 bases between them.

The chain uses TRBV12-3 or TRBV12-4 and TRBJ2-3; the D is unclear. The CDR3 totals 12 residues. The V and J ends lost 5 bases and 6 bases respectively, with 9 bases between them. Here the CDR3 reads CASSLQSDTQYF. CDR3 coding DNA: TGTGCCAGCAGTCTGCAAAGCGATACGCAGTATTTT.

This clonotype was recorded a few times. The J gene is TRBJ1-4, the V gene TRBV7-4; D may be TRBD1 (5 bases). V shed 4 bases and J shed 4 bases, with 19 bases lying between them. The germline CDR1 and CDR2 sequences are SGHVT and SQSDAQ. This CDR3 region has 17 residues. The CDR3 nucleotides are TGTGCCAGCAGCTCTTCCAACCGACAGTTTCTTAATGAAAAACTGTTTTTT. This encodes CASSSSNRQFLNEKLFF.